This entry describes one T cell receptor (beta chain). Its binding antigen is unknown. No much larger clone exists at a distance of one base, and base qualities are not known. Trimming accounts for 4 bases at V and 5 bases at J, while the number of junction bases matched to no gene is 14. Taken from cysteine to phenylalanine, the CDR3 has 18 residues. Here the CDR3 DNA is all that survives: 54 bases in frame from base 1. According to the germline V gene, CDR1 reads SGHRS and CDR2 reads YFSETQ. The sample belongs to a study of regulatory T cells in long-lasting Graves disease (dated by TCRdb to about 2021). General notes on the study: Persistent Graves' disease was defined as antithyroid drug treatment for over 5 years with persistently positive TSH receptor autoantibodies. Patients with persistent Graves' disease were compared with patients with newly diagnosed Graves' disease using TCR sequencing and RNA sequencing of peripheral blood. The study was registered as a clinical trial and conducted in China. A total of some 35 samples underwent TCR sequencing: around 13 from persistent and 20 from newly diagnosed Graves' disease patients. Persistent Graves' disease patients in the clinical cohort had taken antithyroid drugs for roughly ten years on average. Results and caveats for the whole study, not just this receptor: Sequencing and analysis were restricted to the TCR beta chain. Peripheral blood alone was examined, since thyroid tissue, which constituted the primary lesion, could not be accessed. Preferential use of TRBV28, TRBJ1-2 and TRBJ2-5 was observed in persistent disease, whereas TRBV20-1 and TRBJ2-1 were favored in newly diagnosed disease. Persistent Graves' disease patients showed lower TCR Shannon entropy and fewer highly expanded clones than newly diagnosed patients, suggesting clonal expansion. The authors noted that the small sample size was a limitation that may lower accuracy. Patients with persistent disease shared more public clonotypes (about 2,700) than newly diagnosed patients did (around 1,000).

Libraries were made using multiplex PCR. Sequencing relied on an Illumina HiSeq 4000. CDR3 regions were amplified by Arm-PCR with iRepertoire HTBI primers to construct TCR beta libraries. PCR products were gel purified before sequencing. The original methods were these. Across samples, 62 TRBV and roughly 13 TRBJ segments were identified and used for gene usage analysis of CDR3 amino acid clonotypes. COPE and FqMerger were used to merge the filtered high-quality paired reads into contigs. BLAST was used to align contigs to the IMGT TRBV, TRBD and TRBJ reference genes, and CDR3 was defined following IMGT. Any clonotype with a frequency above 0.1% was classified as a highly expanded clone. Shannon entropy was used to measure repertoire diversity, and the Gini coefficient was used to measure V-J evenness. Clonotypes shared by more than one individual were considered public. The public reads were run again by TCRdb, first through fastp at Q25 and then through MiXCR, and only productive beta chains were kept. Every CDR3 protein is listed once, alongside the most common genes and DNA of its rows. The V and J calls follow TCRdb's processing rather than the paper's. The table for this sample lists about 430,000 distinct CDR3 sequences; approximately 22% of them were counted only once. Clones ranked in the top ten supply approximately 15% of the sample.

This sample's time point label indicates: persistent/refractory GD, antithyroid drugs over 5 years with positive TRAb. For both TCR sequencing and RNA sequencing, RNA was extracted from PBMCs using TRIzol. Graves' disease was diagnosed according to American Thyroid Association guidelines. Recruitment of patients was carried out at an endocrinology department in Xi'an, China. Each patient gave 8.5 to 9.5 milliliters of peripheral blood, collected in an EDTA anticoagulant tube. Ficoll Paque Plus density gradient separation was used to isolate PBMCs, and no further T cell sorting was done. An Agilent 2100 Bioanalyzer and agarose gel were used to assess RNA quality, and a NanoDrop 2000 was used to measure RNA concentration.

This TCR was recovered from a female donor with Graves disease. Material: peripheral blood mononuclear cells (PBMCs), obtained when the disease was refractory, from a patient treated with antithyroid drugs. The chain is assembled from TRBV5-1 and TRBJ2-5; the junction holds 13 bases that match TRBD2. The DNA reads TGCGCCAGCAGCCCGGCCGGGACTAGCGGGATATGGTGGGAGACCCAGTACTTC. It specifies CASSPAGTSGIWWETQYF.